This T cell receptor (beta chain) was obtained from a study of lymphopenia after photon versus proton radiotherapy. This table comes from immunoSEQ multiplex PCR, and its TCRdb copy is limited to in-frame clones, with some not included. The data hold about 70,000 clones, with around 87% observed a single time. The CDR3 runs to 16 residues. Trimming shortened V by 5 bases and J by 11 bases, and 22 bases separated the two germline ends. CDR1 and CDR2 from the germline V gene are SGHTA and FQGNSA. The J gene is TRBJ1-6, the V gene TRBV7-2; tentatively, D is TRBD1 (5 bases). Source: peripheral blood, taken from a patient treated with proton-based radiotherapy. The source is an elderly man with esophageal cancer. The CDR3 nucleotides are TGTGCCAGCAGCCTATACGGGACGCAGCAGACTACACCCCTCCACTTT. Translating it yields CASSLYGTQQTTPLHF.